These 18 T cell receptor beta chains originate from one sample sequenced in a study of blood T cell repertoires in COVID-19. Using immunoSEQ multiplex PCR, the repertoire was profiled, and TCRdb retains in-frame clones only, with some absent. The sample has 440,000 or so clones; about 91% are singletons. Sequenced input: peripheral blood. These receptors all come from a woman between 40 and 55 years old with COVID-19, enrolled during active disease.

The gene calls are TRBV5-3 and TRBJ1-4; D gene uncertain. TRBV5-3 has ORF status, its function being uncertain. The CDR3 consists of 18 residues. Trimming pared 1 base from V and 4 bases from J, leaving 20 bases between. In nucleotides, the CDR3 is TGTGCCAGAAGCTTGCTTAGACAAGGCAACCCCTTTAATGAAAAACTGTTTTTT. Translated, it gives CARSLLRQGNPFNEKLFF.

The genes are TRBV28 and TRBJ2-3; tentative D call: TRBD1 (6 bases). The CDR3 extends over 17 amino acids. Germline lookup yields CDR1 MDHEN and CDR2 SYDVKM. V was cut by 4 bases and J by 2 bases, with 19 bases left in between. CDR3 residues: CASSSLTTGIVTDTQYF. The CDR3 coding sequence is TGTGCCAGCAGTTCCCTCACAACAGGGATCGTCACAGATACGCAGTATTTT. The whole variable domain, remainder taken from reference TRBV28 and TRBJ2-3, is DVKVTQSSRYLVKRTGEKVFLECVQDMDHENMFWYRQDPGLGLRLIYFSYDVKMKEKGDIPEGYSVSREKKERFSLILESASTNQTSMYLCASSSLTTGIVTDTQYFGPGTRLTVL.

This clone was detected a few times. Distinct nucleotide sequences in the sample also encode this CDR3. The genes are TRBV30 and TRBJ1-5; D unresolved. The CDR3 runs to 13 residues. V dropped 0 bases and J dropped 4 bases, with 7 bases sitting between them. Germline CDR1 is GTSNPN and CDR2 is SVGIG (reference sequence). This chain's CDR3 is CAWSVTGNQPQHF. For the CDR3, the DNA is TGTGCCTGGAGTGTAACGGGGAATCAGCCCCAGCATTTT.

V and J are TRBV9 and TRBJ2-3; 7 bases agree with TRBD2. V shed 0 bases, J shed 2 bases, and the junction held 6 bases outside the gene matches. CDR3 length: 16 residues. CDR1 and CDR2 from the germline V gene are SGDLS and YYNGEE. DNA of the CDR3: TGTGCCAGCAGCGTAGCGGCTAGCGGCTACACAGATACGCAGTATTTT. Amino acids: CASSVAASGYTDTQYF. Full variable domain (rest looked up from reference TRBV9 and TRBJ2-3): DSGVTQTPKHLITATGQRVTLRCSPRSGDLSVYWYQQSLDQGLQFLIQYYNGEERAKGNILERFSAQQFPDLHSELNLSSLELGDSALYFCASSVAASGYTDTQYFGPGTRLTVL.

This rearrangement joins TRBV27 to TRBJ2-1; 9 nucleotides line up with TRBD2. The CDR3 totals 15 residues. Germline loops: CDR1 MNHEY, CDR2 SMNVEV (reference sequence). The junction had 8 bases not matched to a gene; V was cut back by 8 bases and J by 3 bases. The CDR3 nucleotides read TGTGCCAGCGTGCTTAGCGGGAGAGACTACAATGAGCAGTTCTTC. Amino acid sequence: CASVLSGRDYNEQFF.

CDR3 loop: CASSYFRLTNEKLFF. Written as DNA, the CDR3 is TGTGCCAGCAGTTACTTCAGATTAACTAATGAAAAACTGTTTTTT. The chain carries TRBV6-5 and TRBJ1-4; D ambiguous. V was shortened by 1 base and J by 1 base, with 7 bases between the two germline ends. CDR1 is MNHEY, CDR2 SVGAGI, per germline. The CDR3 runs 15 residues.

This clone was found a few times. The same CDR3 arises from other DNA sequences in this sample as well. The rearrangement links TRBV19 to TRBJ1-1, with 9 bases fitting TRBD1. The J segment lost 1 base and the V segment lost 6 bases, leaving 6 bases of the junction unmatched. The CDR3 runs to 15 residues. The germline gives CDR1 LNHDA, CDR2 SQIVND (reference sequence). The CDR3 loop reads CASSPRGQGNTEAFF. CDR3 nucleotides: TGTGCCAGTAGCCCAAGGGGACAGGGGAACACTGAAGCTTTCTTT. The full variable domain, rest sourced from reference TRBV19 and TRBJ1-1, is DGGITQSPKYLFRKEGQNVTLSCEQNLNHDAMYWYRQDPGQGLRLIYYSQIVNDFQKGDIAEGYSVSREKKESFPLTVTSAQKNPTAFYLCASSPRGQGNTEAFFGQGTRLTVV.

V and J are TRBV7-2 and TRBJ1-1; perhaps TRBD1 as D (5 bases). V was shortened by 5 bases and J by 6 bases, with 22 bases between the two germline ends. The CDR3 is 16 amino acids. Germline V lookup: CDR1 SGHTA, CDR2 FQGNSA. The CDR3 is CASSPRHREGWAEAFF. The CDR3 DNA follows: TGTGCCAGCAGCCCTCGGCATAGGGAGGGGTGGGCTGAAGCTTTCTTT.

This clone was found a few times. The genes are TRBV30 and TRBJ1-5; D perhaps matches TRBD1 (6 bases). V was clipped by 0 bases and J by 2 bases, with 29 bases between them. CDR1 is GTSNPN, CDR2 SVGIG, per germline (reference sequence). This CDR3 is 21 amino acids long. CDR3 nucleotide sequence: TGTGCCTGGAGTGTACGGACAGCAACGGTGTGGTTCCGGGGGGGCAATCAGCCCCAGCATTTT. It yields the protein CAWSVRTATVWFRGGNQPQHF.

The chain recombines TRBV4-3 with TRBJ1-4, with TRBD1 identical over 8 bases. The CDR3 is 16 residues long. The V gene's germline CDR1 is LGHNA and CDR2 YSLEER. The V gene end was trimmed by 0 bases and the J gene end by 6 bases; junction bases not matched to a gene: 6. The CDR3: CASSQETGGTHEKLFF. CDR3 DNA: TGCGCCAGCAGCCAAGAAACAGGGGGAACGCATGAAAAACTGTTTTTT.

The chain links TRBV5-6 to TRBJ1-4; TRBD1 is a possible D gene (5 bases). Germline V lookup: CDR1 SGHDT, CDR2 YYEEEE. The CDR3 has 16 residues. Trimming took off 7 bases at V and 3 bases at J, with 19 bases between the two ends. For the CDR3, the DNA is TGTGCCAGCTATCTCGCCGTGGGGGGACCTAATGAAAAACTGTTTTTT. Its protein is CASYLAVGGPNEKLFF.

This rearrangement joins TRBV7-2 to TRBJ2-2, with 8 positions matching TRBD1. Germline CDR1 is SGHTA and CDR2 is FQGNSA. Losses at the gene ends were 1 base for V and 5 bases for J; bases not matched to a gene: 6. This CDR3 comprises 16 residues. The CDR3 is CASSLGPGGYTGELFF. In nucleotides, the CDR3 is TGTGCCAGCAGCTTAGGCCCAGGGGGCTATACCGGGGAGCTGTTTTTT.

This rearrangement joins TRBV13 to TRBJ1-2; 7 positions agree with TRBD1. CDR1 is PRHDT and CDR2 is FYEKMQ in the germline V gene (reference sequence). Germline trimming cut 3 bases from V and 6 bases from J; bases unmatched to any gene: 7. The CDR3 loop spans 14 amino acids. The CDR3 DNA sequence: TGTGCCAGCAGCTTGGGAGAGGGGGCTCATGGCTACACCTTC. Translating gives CASSLGEGAHGYTF.

The chain is built from TRBV7-9 and TRBJ2-3; 9 nucleotides line up with TRBD1. In germline, CDR1 is SEHNR, CDR2 FQNEAQ (reference sequence). There are 14 residues in the CDR3. The V and J ends lost 5 bases and 3 bases, in that order; junction bases with no gene match: 3. The DNA for the CDR3 is TGTGCCAGCAGCCAAGGACAGGGGACAGATACGCAGTATTTT. Protein product: CASSQGQGTDTQYF.

This chain links TRBV30 with TRBJ1-5; TRBD1 matches at 7 bases. The CDR3 contains 14 residues. V was clipped by 1 base and J by 7 bases; unmatched bases: 7. The germline V gene has CDR1 GTSNPN and CDR2 SVGIG (reference sequence). CDR3 amino acids: CAWSAEGARQPQHF. CDR3 nucleotide sequence: TGTGCCTGGAGTGCAGAGGGGGCAAGGCAGCCCCAGCATTTT.

V usage is TRBV6-5 and J usage is TRBJ2-2, with D perhaps matching TRBD2 (6 bases). V lost 7 bases, J lost 7 bases, and 13 bases lay in between. This CDR3 spans 13 amino acids. Per the germline V gene, CDR1 is MNHEY and CDR2 is SVGAGI. The DNA for the CDR3 is TGTGCCAGCACCCACCGGCGGGACGGGGAGCTGTTTTTT. This codes for CASTHRRDGELFF.

The chain combines TRBV4-3 with TRBJ1-3; 7 bases line up with TRBD1. Trimming took 3 bases from V and 4 from J; bases not matched to a gene: 6. The CDR3 extends over 15 amino acids. Germline V gene sequence: CDR1 LGHNA, CDR2 YSLEER. Written as DNA, the CDR3 is TGCGCCAGCAGCCAGGAGGAGGGGGCCGGAAACACCATATATTTT. Protein sequence: CASSQEEGAGNTIYF.

The V and J genes are TRBV30 and TRBJ2-2, with unresolved D. Trimming removed 4 bases at V and 5 bases at J, with 5 bases between. The germline V gene encodes CDR1 GTSNPN and CDR2 SVGIG (reference sequence). This CDR3 is 11 amino acids long. CDR3 nucleotide sequence: TGTGCCTGGACGTTGACCGGGGAGCTGTTTTTT. It codes for CAWTLTGELFF.